The source of this T cell receptor (beta chain) is a study of patients and donors after allogeneic stem cell transplantation. V gave up 6 bases and J gave up 0 bases, with 11 bases separating them. This CDR3 region has 14 residues. In germline, CDR1 is SEHNR, CDR2 FQNEAQ (reference sequence). MiXCR, run by TCRdb on the RT-PCR reads, gives a single entry per CDR3 protein. This sample yields about 960,000 distinct CDR3 sequences, of which roughly 18% are seen a single time; roughly 6% belongs to the top ten. This clonotype was observed a few times. The TCR originated in a human donor who was either an allogeneic HSCT recipient or a stem cell or donor lymphocyte infusion donor (not recorded which). It is not recorded whose cells these are; they may come from a transplant donor. The sequenced material came from blood, either unsorted or a sorted T cell fraction (not recorded which). The rearrangement links TRBV7-9 to TRBJ2-5; D uncertain. CDR3 DNA sequence: TGTGCCAGCAGTTCTTGGGCAGACCAAGAGACCCAGTACTTC. This encodes CASSSWADQETQYF. The whole variable domain, remainder taken from reference TRBV7-9 and TRBJ2-5, is DTGVSQNPRHKITKRGQNVTFRCDPISEHNRLYWYRQTLGQGPEFLTYFQNEAQLEKSRLLSDRFSAERPKGSFSTLEIQRTEQGDSAMYLCASSSWADQETQYFGPGTRLLVL.